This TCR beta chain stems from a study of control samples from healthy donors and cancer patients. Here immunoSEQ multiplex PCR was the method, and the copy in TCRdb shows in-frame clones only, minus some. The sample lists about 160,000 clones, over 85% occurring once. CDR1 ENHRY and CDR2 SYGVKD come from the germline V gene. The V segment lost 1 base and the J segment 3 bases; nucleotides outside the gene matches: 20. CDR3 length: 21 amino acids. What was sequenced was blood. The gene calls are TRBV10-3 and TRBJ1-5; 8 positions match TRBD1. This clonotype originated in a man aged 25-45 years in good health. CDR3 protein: CAISEFSPAGPGTGYNQPQHF. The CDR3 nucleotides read TGTGCCATCAGTGAGTTCTCTCCCGCGGGGCCCGGGACAGGATACAATCAGCCCCAGCATTTT.